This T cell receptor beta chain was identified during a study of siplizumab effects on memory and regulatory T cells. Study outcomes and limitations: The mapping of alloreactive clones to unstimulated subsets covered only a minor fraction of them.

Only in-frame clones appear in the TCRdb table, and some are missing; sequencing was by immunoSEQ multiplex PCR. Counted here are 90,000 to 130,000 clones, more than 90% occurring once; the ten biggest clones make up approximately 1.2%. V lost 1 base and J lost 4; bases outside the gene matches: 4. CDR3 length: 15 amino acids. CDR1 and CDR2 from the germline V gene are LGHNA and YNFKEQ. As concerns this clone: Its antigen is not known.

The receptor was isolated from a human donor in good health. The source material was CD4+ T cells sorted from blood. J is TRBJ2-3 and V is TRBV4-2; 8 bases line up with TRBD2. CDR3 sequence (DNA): TGTGCCAGCAGCCAAGGGCAGCGGGAGTCAGATACGCAGTATTTT. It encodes CASSQGQRESDTQYF.